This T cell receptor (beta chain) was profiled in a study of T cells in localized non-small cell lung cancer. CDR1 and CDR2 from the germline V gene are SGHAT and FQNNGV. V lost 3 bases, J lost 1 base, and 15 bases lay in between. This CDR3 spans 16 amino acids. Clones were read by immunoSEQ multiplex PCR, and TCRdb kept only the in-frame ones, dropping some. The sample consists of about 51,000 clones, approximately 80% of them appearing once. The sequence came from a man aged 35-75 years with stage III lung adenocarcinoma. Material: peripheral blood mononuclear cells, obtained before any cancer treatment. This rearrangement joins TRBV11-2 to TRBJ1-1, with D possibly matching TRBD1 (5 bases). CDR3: CASSLSQGTPNTEAFF. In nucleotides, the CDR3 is TGTGCCAGCAGCTTGTCGCAGGGCACTCCGAACACTGAAGCTTTCTTT. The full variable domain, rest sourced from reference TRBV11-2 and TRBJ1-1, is EAGVAQSPRYKIIEKRQSVAFWCNPISGHATLYWYQQILGQGPKLLIQFQNNGVVDDSQLPKDRFSAERLKGVDSTLKIQPAKLEDSAVYLCASSLSQGTPNTEAFFGQGTRLTVV.